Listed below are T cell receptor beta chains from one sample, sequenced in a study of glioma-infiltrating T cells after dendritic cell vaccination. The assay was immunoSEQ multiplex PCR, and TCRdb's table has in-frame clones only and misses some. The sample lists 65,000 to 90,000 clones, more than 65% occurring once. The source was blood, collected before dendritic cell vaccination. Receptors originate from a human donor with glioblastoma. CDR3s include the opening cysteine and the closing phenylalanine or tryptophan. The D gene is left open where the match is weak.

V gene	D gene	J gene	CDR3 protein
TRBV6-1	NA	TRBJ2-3	CASSTAASTDTQYF
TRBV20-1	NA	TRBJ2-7	CSAKLGVEQYF
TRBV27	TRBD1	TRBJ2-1	CASSLPGQQSIRRGGPSSYNEQFF
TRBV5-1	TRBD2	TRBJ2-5	CASSFTGGAFQETQYF
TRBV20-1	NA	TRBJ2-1	CSARAGNEQFF
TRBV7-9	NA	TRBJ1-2	CASSSPTRDSYGYTF
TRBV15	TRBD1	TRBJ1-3	CATSRGQSLSGNTIYF
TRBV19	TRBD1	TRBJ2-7	CASSPTGQGIRYEQYF
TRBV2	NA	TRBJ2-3	CASLDRTSTDTQYF
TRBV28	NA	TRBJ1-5	CASIYRDTKTHNQPQHF
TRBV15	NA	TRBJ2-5	CATSRVARKETQYF
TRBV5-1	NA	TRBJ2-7	CASSLAGDVYEQYF
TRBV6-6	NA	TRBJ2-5	CASRYSRGWETQYF
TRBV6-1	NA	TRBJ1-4	CASSEAQGVGEKLFF
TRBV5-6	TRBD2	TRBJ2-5	CASSGGLAGGWETQYF
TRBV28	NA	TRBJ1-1	CASSSPQGNTEAFF
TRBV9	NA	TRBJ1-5	CASSVEARGQPQHF
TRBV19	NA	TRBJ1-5	CASSMRLRPQHF
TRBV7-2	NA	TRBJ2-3	CASSLGATDTQYF
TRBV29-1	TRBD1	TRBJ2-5	CSAALGGGETQYF
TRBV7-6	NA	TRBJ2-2	CASSYQGGTGTLTGELFF
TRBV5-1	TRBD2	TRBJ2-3	CASSLEGRVPSTDTQYF
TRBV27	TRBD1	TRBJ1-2	CASRMSGGGYGYTF
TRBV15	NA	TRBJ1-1	CATSTLRSKNTEAFF
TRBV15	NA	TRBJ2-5	CATSRDRVQETQYF
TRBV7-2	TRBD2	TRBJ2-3	CASSRLFSGGTDTQYF
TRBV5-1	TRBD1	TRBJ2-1	CASSLLQGSSYNEQFF
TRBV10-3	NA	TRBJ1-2	CAISEQNLGQGPNNGYTF
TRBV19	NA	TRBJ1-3	CASRTKGVSSGNTIYF
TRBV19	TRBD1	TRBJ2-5	CASSIRQGETQYF
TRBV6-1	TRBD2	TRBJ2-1	CASSGWERGDNEQFF
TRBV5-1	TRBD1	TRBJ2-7	CASSSGTGAYEQYF
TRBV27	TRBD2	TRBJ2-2	CASTQRGLAGGPLFF
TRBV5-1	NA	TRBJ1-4	CASSPGLSNEKLFF
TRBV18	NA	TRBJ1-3	CASSPGGLGNTIYF
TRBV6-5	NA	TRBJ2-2	CASSYSRRTNTGELFF
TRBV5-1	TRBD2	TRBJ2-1	CASSPYREEGGQFF
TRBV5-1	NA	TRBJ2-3	CASSFRDSTDTQYF
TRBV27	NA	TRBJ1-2	CASSLYGASESPPPYGYTF
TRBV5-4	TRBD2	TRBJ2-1	CASSPGGSGLLNEQFF
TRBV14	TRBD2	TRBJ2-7	CASSLRGVHYEQYF
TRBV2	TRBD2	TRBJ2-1	CASSSSGGSSYNEQFF
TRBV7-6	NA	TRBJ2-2	CASSFGNTGELFF
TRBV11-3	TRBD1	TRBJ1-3	CASSSGTGGFSGNTIYF
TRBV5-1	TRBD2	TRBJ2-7	CASGWGGTYEQYF
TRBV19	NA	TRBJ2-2	CASSIKGGGANTGELFF
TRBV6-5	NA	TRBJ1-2	CASSYSGGGYTF
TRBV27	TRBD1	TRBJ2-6	CASSVTGAPILFSGGANVLTF
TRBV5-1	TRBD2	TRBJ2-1	CASSRTGTSGLSSYNEQFF
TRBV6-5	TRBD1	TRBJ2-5	CASSYTGGQGGETQYF
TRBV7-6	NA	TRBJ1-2	CASSLVPAGDYNYGYTF
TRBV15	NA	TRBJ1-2	CATSREREGYTF
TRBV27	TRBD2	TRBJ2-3	CASRTSGTDTQYF
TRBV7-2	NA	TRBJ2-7	CASSLSGARYEQYF
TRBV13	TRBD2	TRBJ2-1	CASRRIGTSGRAGSYNEQFF
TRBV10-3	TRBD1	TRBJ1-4	CAISDLDRGSEKLFF
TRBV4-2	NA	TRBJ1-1	CASSQGFRGKEDTEAFF
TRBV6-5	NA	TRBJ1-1	CASRRGQGRAEAFF
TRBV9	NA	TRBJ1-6	CASSVRSFDSPLHF